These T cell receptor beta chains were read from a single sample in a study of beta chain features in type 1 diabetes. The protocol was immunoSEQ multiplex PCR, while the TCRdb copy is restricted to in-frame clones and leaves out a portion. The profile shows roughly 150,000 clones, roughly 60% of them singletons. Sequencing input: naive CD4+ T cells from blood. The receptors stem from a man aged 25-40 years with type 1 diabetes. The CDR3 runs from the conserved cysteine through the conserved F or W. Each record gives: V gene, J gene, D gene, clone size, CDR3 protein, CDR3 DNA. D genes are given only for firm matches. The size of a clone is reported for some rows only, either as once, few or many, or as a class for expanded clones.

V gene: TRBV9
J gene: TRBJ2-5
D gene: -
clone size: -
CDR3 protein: CASSVEAGGLQETQYF
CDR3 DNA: TGTGCCAGCAGCGTAGAGGCAGGCGGACTACAAGAGACCCAGTACTTC

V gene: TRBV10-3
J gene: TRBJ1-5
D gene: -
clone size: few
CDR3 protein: CAISDSINQPQHF
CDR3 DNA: TGTGCCATCAGTGACAGTATCAATCAGCCCCAGCATTTT

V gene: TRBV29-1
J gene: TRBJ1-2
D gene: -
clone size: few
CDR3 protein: CSPSEWSDHPYGYTF
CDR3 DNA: TGCAGCCCTTCCGAGTGGAGCGATCATCCCTATGGCTACACCTTC

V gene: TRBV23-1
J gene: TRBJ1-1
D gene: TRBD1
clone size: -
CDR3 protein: CARSTRDSPGNTEAFF
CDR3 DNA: TGCGCCAGGAGTACACGGGACAGTCCAGGGAACACTGAAGCTTTCTTT

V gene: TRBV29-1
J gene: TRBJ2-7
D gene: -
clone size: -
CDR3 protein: CSVETVPGREQYF
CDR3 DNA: TGCAGCGTTGAGACAGTGCCAGGGAGGGAGCAGTACTTC

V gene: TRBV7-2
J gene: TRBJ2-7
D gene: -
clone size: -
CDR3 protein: CASSLVFGVITYEQYF
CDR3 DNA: TGTGCCAGCAGCTTAGTCTTCGGGGTGATAACCTACGAGCAGTACTTC

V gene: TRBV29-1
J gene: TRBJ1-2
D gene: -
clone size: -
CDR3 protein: CSLRGADGYTF
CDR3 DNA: TGCAGCCTCCGGGGGGCGGATGGCTACACCTTC

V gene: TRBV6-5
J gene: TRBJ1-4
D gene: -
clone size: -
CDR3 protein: CASKRKEGGEKLFF
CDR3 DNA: TGTGCCAGCAAGAGGAAGGAAGGGGGGGAAAAACTGTTTTTT

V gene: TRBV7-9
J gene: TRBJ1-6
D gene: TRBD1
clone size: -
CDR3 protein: CASTDSGGGNSPLHF
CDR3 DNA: TGTGCCAGCACCGACTCAGGGGGAGGCAATTCACCCCTCCACTTT

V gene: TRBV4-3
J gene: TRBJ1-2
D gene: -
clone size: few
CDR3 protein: CASSQDSTYGYTF
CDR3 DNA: TGCGCCAGCAGCCAAGACAGCACCTATGGCTACACCTTC

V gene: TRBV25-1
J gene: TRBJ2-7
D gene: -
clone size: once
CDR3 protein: CASSRGLNYEQYF
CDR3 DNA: TGTGCCAGCAGCCGAGGACTTAACTACGAGCAGTACTTC

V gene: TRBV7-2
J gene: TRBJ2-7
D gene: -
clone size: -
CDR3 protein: CASSFDRTYEQYF
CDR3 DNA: TGTGCCAGCAGCTTTGACAGAACCTACGAGCAGTACTTC

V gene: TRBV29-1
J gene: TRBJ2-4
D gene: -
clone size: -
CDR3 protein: CSGAGEYAKNIQYF
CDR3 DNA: TGCAGCGGCGCAGGGGAGTACGCCAAAAACATTCAGTACTTC

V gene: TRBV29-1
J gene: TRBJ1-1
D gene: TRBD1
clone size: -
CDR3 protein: CSVRTGDTEAFF
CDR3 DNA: TGCAGCGTGAGAACAGGGGACACTGAAGCTTTCTTT

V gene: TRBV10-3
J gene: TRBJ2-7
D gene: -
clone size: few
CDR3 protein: CALGRGQSSYEQYF
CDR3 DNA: TGTGCCCTCGGTCGGGGGCAAAGCTCCTACGAGCAGTACTTC

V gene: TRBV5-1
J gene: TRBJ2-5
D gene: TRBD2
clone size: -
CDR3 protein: CASSYGTSGNQETQYF
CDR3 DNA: TGCGCCAGCAGCTACGGGACTAGCGGGAACCAAGAGACCCAGTACTTC

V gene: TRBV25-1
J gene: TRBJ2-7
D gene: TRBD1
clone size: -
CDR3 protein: CASSESTGTGFYEQYF
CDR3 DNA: TGTGCCAGCAGTGAATCAACCGGGACAGGGTTTTACGAGCAGTACTTC

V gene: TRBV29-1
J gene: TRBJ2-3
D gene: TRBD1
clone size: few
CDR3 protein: CSVEPTGVDTQYF
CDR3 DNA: TGCAGCGTCGAACCGACAGGGGTCGATACGCAGTATTTT

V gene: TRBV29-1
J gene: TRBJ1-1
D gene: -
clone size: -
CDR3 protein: CSVGHVDTEAFF
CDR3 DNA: TGCAGCGTTGGACACGTGGACACTGAAGCTTTCTTT